Detailed here is one TCR beta chain. Across about two dozen US areas, participants ranged in age from about 18 to 100 years. Recovery among Cohort 3 donors was established by two negative PCRs, clearance, or symptom resolution. In the original analysis: Researchers report that nucleated cell counts were estimated from reference gene primer amplification. This table comes from immunoSEQ multiplex PCR, and its TCRdb copy is limited to in-frame clones, with some not included. The D gene and trimming were derived from the DNA, and the V and J assignments and clone size from that table. This sample has almost 400,000 clones; just under 90% occur once, and the top ten carry around 1.7%. The CDR3 contains 17 residues. V was pared by 5 bases and J by 5 bases, with 11 bases of the junction left unmatched. Per the germline V gene, CDR1 is LNHDA and CDR2 is SQIVND (reference sequence). This sample was taken from a study of blood T cell repertoires in COVID-19.

The sample taken for sequencing was PBMCs or T cells enriched from blood (not recorded which). The V gene is TRBV19, the J gene TRBJ2-1; 11 bases line up with TRBD2. The origin of this receptor is a woman aged 25 to 39 who had recovered from COVID-19. DNA of the CDR3: TGTGCCAGTAGTCCCGAAGTTCTAGCGGGGGGTGACAATGAGCAGTTCTTC. Its translation: CASSPEVLAGGDNEQFF.